This T cell receptor (beta chain) was found in a study of blood T cell repertoires in COVID-19. Across the study: The United States, Italy and Spain were the sources of the acute and convalescent COVID-19 samples.

The CDR3 contains 13 residues. Germline CDR1 reads SGDLS; CDR2 reads YYNGEE. V was pared by 4 bases and J by 6 bases, with 12 bases between. Methods used by the authors: Amplification with reference gene primers provided the estimates of nucleated cell counts. The repertoire was sequenced with immunoSEQ multiplex PCR; TCRdb's copy has only in-frame clones and lacks some. From that table come the V and J calls and clone size; the DNA was used to work out D and trimming. The table records just under 85,000 clones, around 83% of them present only once. The chain links TRBV9 to TRBJ2-3, with D maybe TRBD2 (6 bases). Specimen: peripheral blood. This TCR was sampled from a woman aged 55-75 years with acute or convalescent COVID-19. CDR3 sequence: CASSPAAGDTQYF. CDR3 nucleotides: TGTGCCAGCAGCCCGGCGGCGGGGGATACGCAGTATTTT.